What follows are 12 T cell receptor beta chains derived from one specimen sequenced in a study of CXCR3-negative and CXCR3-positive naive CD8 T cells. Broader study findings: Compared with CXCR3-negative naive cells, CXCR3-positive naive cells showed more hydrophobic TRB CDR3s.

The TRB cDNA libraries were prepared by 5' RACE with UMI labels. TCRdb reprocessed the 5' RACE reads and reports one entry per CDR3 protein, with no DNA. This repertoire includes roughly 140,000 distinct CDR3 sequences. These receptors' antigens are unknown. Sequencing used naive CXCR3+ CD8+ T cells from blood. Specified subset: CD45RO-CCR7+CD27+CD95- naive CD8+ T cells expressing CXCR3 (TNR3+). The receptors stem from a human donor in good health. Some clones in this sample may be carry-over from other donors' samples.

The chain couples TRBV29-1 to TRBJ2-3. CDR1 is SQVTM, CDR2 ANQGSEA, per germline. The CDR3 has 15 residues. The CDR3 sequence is CSVEVFASSTDTQYF.

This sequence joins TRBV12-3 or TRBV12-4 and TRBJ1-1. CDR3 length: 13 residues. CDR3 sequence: CASTLQQNVRAFF.

The chain's CDR3 is CASSNGPPLYSYEQYF. The rearrangement links TRBV2 to TRBJ2-7; checking the TCRdb D call of TRBD2 is not possible without DNA. The CDR3 sequence is 16 residues long. Germline loops: CDR1 SNHLY, CDR2 FYNNEI.

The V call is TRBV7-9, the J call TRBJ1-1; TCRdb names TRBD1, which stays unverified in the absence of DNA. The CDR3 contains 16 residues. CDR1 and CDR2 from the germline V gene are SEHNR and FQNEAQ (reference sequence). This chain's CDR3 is CASSPIPGMMNTEAFF.

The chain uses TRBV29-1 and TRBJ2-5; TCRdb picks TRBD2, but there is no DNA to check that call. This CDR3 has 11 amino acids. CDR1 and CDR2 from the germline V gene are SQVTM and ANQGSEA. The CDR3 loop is CSATSEETQYF.

The CDR3 region is CASSPQGSYEQYF. The chain recombines TRBV4-3 with TRBJ2-7. Looked up from germline, CDR1 is LGHNA and CDR2 is YSLEER. CDR3 size: 13 residues.

The CDR3 is CASSSTFSGSTGELFF. V gene TRBV7-2 combines with J gene TRBJ2-2; checking the TCRdb D call of TRBD2 is not possible without DNA. The CDR3 totals 16 residues. Germline-derived CDR1 and CDR2 are SGHTA and FQGNSA.

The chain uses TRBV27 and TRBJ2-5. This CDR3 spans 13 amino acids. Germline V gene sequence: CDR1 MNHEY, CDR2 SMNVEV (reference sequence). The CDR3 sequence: CASSQVTRETQYF.

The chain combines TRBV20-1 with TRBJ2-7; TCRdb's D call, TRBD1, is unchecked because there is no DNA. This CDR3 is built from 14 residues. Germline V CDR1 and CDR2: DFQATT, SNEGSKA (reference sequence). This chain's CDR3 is CSATGTRSSYEQYF.

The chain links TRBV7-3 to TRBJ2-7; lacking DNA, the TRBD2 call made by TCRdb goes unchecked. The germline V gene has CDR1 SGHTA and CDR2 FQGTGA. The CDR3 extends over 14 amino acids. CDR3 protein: CASSNRTSGGTQYF.

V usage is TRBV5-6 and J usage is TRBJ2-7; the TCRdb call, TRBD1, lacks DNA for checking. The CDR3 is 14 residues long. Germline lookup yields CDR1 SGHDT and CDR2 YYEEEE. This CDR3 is CASSFDRGVYEQYF.

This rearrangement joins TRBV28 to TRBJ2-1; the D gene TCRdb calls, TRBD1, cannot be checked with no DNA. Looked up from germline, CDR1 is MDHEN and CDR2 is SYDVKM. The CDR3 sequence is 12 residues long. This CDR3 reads CASSPGRDEQFF.